These 31 T cell receptor beta chains share one sample of origin, sequenced in a study of T-cell reconstitution after alpha-beta-depleted transplantation in children. As it was prepared, the TCRbeta library received unique molecular identifiers. TCRdb reprocessed the PCR reads with MiXCR, giving one entry per CDR3 protein. The table has 450,000 to 550,000 distinct CDR3 sequences, over 10% seen once; the top ten hold about 15%. Sequenced material: PBMCs, mostly from graft donor cells, taken 180 days after TCRalphabeta/CD19-depleted stem cell transplant. These receptors originate from a female patient between 2 and 10 years old who had a stem cell transplant for aplastic anemia, so the T cells may come from the graft donor.

J is TRBJ1-1 and V is TRBV18; 8 nucleotides agree with TRBD1. Germline V gives CDR1 KGHSH, CDR2 LQKENI. The CDR3 is 15 amino acids. After removal of 3 bases from V and 2 bases from J, the junction contained 5 bases not matched to a gene. CDR3 sequence reads: CASSPTDRGNTEAFF. CDR3 nucleotides: TGTGCCAGCTCACCGACCGACAGGGGAAACACTGAAGCTTTCTTT. Full variable domain (missing parts from reference TRBV18 and TRBJ1-1): NAGVMQNPRHLVRRRGQEARLRCSPMKGHSHVYWYRQLPEEGLKFMVYLQKENIIDESGMPKERFSAEFPKEGPSILRIQQVVRGDSAAYFCASSPTDRGNTEAFFGQGTRLTVV.

This clonotype has just a few counts. This sequence joins TRBV11-2 and TRBJ2-1; 8 nucleotides match TRBD2. J lost 0 bases, V lost 4 bases, and 8 bases had no gene match. The germline CDR1 and CDR2 sequences are SGHAT and FQNNGV. This CDR3 is built from 17 residues. CDR3 DNA: TGTGCCAGCAGCTCAACTAGCGGATTGAGCTCCTACAATGAGCAGTTCTTC. Residues: CASSSTSGLSSYNEQFF. Combining the CDR3 with reference TRBV11-2 and TRBJ2-1 gives the whole variable domain EAGVAQSPRYKIIEKRQSVAFWCNPISGHATLYWYQQILGQGPKLLIQFQNNGVVDDSQLPKDRFSAERLKGVDSTLKIQPAKLEDSAVYLCASSSTSGLSSYNEQFFGPGTRLTVL.

This clonotype was recorded a few times. The chain has TRBV19 and TRBJ2-1; perhaps D is TRBD1 or TRBD2 (5 bases each). Germline CDR1 reads LNHDA; CDR2 reads SQIVND (reference sequence). This CDR3 contains 15 residues. The V end lost 7 bases, the J end lost 3 bases, and 16 bases lay between the germline ends. The CDR3 loop is CASTAPGLFYNEQFF. The CDR3 DNA sequence: TGTGCCAGTACTGCCCCGGGGCTTTTCTACAATGAGCAGTTCTTC.

V and J are TRBV12-3 or TRBV12-4 and TRBJ2-7, with D perhaps given as TRBD1 or TRBD2 (5 bases each). This CDR3 contains 13 residues. The V end lost 1 base, the J end lost 9 bases, and 13 bases lay between the germline ends. Here the CDR3 reads CASSLGLGRRQYF. In DNA form, the CDR3 reads TGTGCCAGCAGTTTAGGACTGGGACGGAGGCAGTACTTC.

The gene calls are TRBV7-9 and TRBJ1-3; D perhaps matches TRBD1 (5 bases). The germline V and J ends were trimmed by 2 bases and 4 bases, with 12 bases remaining between them. CDR1 is SEHNR, CDR2 FQNEAQ, per germline (reference sequence). The CDR3 has 15 residues. CDR3 coding DNA: TGTGCCAGCAGCTTAAAAGGGGCCTCCGGAAACACCATATATTTT. As protein: CASSLKGASGNTIYF. Full variable domain (rest looked up from reference TRBV7-9 and TRBJ1-3): DTGVSQNPRHKITKRGQNVTFRCDPISEHNRLYWYRQTLGQGPEFLTYFQNEAQLEKSRLLSDRFSAERPKGSFSTLEIQRTEQGDSAMYLCASSLKGASGNTIYFGEGSWLTVV.

The gene calls are TRBV4-3 and TRBJ2-2; D possibly matches TRBD1 or TRBD2 (5 bases each). The CDR3 consists of 15 residues. Trimming took 3 bases from V and 6 from J, leaving 14 bases between them. CDR1 is LGHNA and CDR2 is YSLEER in the germline V gene. The CDR3 loop reads CASSQGPAGAGELFF. Written as DNA, the CDR3 is TGCGCCAGCAGCCAGGGACCAGCCGGGGCCGGGGAGCTGTTTTTT.

In its sample, this clonotype was seen a few times. The gene calls are TRBV10-3 and TRBJ2-7, with 8 bases that match TRBD1. J was trimmed by 0 bases and V by 5 bases; bases with no gene match: 3. This CDR3 has 14 amino acids. The germline CDR1 and CDR2 sequences are ENHRY and SYGVKD. CDR3: CAISRDRSSYEQYF. The CDR3 DNA follows: TGTGCCATCAGTCGGGACAGGAGCTCCTACGAGCAGTACTTC.

This clonotype was detected a few times. This chain uses TRBV4-3 with TRBJ2-1; either TRBD1 or TRBD2 may fit D (5 bases each). CDR1 is LGHNA and CDR2 is YSLEER in the germline V gene. The CDR3 has 16 amino acids. V was clipped by 0 bases and J by 8 bases, with 17 bases between them. CDR3 sequence (DNA): TGCGCCAGCAGCCAAGATCGGTGGGGACGGTCGGATGAGCAGTTCTTC. This gives the protein CASSQDRWGRSDEQFF.

Many counts were recorded for this clonotype. This sequence joins TRBV29-1 and TRBJ2-5; possible D gene TRBD2, 6 bases. The CDR3 covers 15 residues. V was trimmed by 5 bases and J by 7 bases, leaving 23 bases between them. CDR1 SQVTM and CDR2 ANQGSEA come from the germline V gene. The CDR3 DNA reads as TGCAGCGTTTTAGGACGGGGGACGGTGCCGGGGACCCAGTACTTC. The encoded protein is CSVLGRGTVPGTQYF.

This chain uses TRBV29-1 with TRBJ2-3; 7 positions agree with TRBD2. The germline CDR1 and CDR2 sequences are SQVTM and ANQGSEA. The trim removed 2 bases at V and 2 bases at J, leaving 7 bases unmatched. The CDR3 is made up of 15 amino acids. The CDR3 here is CSVELRREFTDTQYF. The CDR3 nucleotides read TGCAGCGTTGAACTGAGGCGGGAGTTCACAGATACGCAGTATTTT.

At least ten counts were recorded for this clonotype. The J gene is TRBJ2-3, the V gene TRBV28, with D hard to call. In germline, CDR1 is MDHEN, CDR2 SYDVKM. V was cut by 6 bases and J by 2 bases, with 15 bases left in between. The CDR3 is 15 amino acids. This CDR3 reads CASRPWAFDTDTQYF. CDR3 bases: TGTGCCAGCAGGCCCTGGGCTTTCGACACAGATACGCAGTATTTT.

This clonotype has ten or more counts. J is TRBJ2-5 and V is TRBV20-1, with a tentative D call TRBD2 (5 bases). This CDR3 comprises 12 residues. V was pared by 6 bases and J by 5 bases, with 13 bases between. Germline CDR1 is DFQATT and CDR2 is SNEGSKA (reference sequence). The CDR3 DNA sequence: TGCAGTGCGAAAGGACTGAGGGAGACCCAGTACTTC. Translation: CSAKGLRETQYF.

The chain carries TRBV28 and TRBJ1-4; D possibly corresponds to TRBD1 (5 bases). CDR1 and CDR2 (germline): MDHEN, SYDVKM. V lost 1 base and J lost 5, with 8 bases in between. This CDR3 has 14 amino acids. The CDR3 sequence is CASSLSGANEKLFF. In nucleotides, the CDR3 is TGTGCCAGCAGTTTATCCGGGGCAAATGAAAAACTGTTTTTT.

The rearrangement joins TRBV7-2 to TRBJ2-1; D is possibly TRBD2 (6 bases). This CDR3 has 14 amino acids. The germline V gene encodes CDR1 SGHTA and CDR2 FQGNSA. The V and J ends lost 3 bases and 12 bases respectively, with 18 bases between them. The CDR3 here is CASSLGTSTVGQFF. The CDR3 region has the DNA TGTGCCAGCAGCTTGGGGACTTCGACAGTCGGGCAGTTCTTC.

This sequence joins TRBV12-3 or TRBV12-4 and TRBJ2-6, with no clear D. The CDR3 length is 16 residues. V was shortened by 2 bases and J by 2 bases, with 10 bases between the two germline ends. CDR3 coding DNA: TGTGCCAGCAGTTTACCAAGACAAGCTGGGGCCAACGTCCTGACTTTC. It is translated as CASSLPRQAGANVLTF.

This chain uses TRBV3-1 with TRBJ2-1; no definite D call. CDR3 length: 17 amino acids. With 1 base removed from V and 1 base from J, the gap between germline ends came to 14 bases. CDR1 and CDR2 from the germline V gene are LGHDT and YNNKEL (reference sequence). The DNA of the CDR3 is TGTGCCAGCAGCCAAGGCCGCGCGGCTTATTCCTACAATGAGCAGTTCTTC. Its translation: CASSQGRAAYSYNEQFF.

This clonotype was recorded a few times. The chain recombines TRBV6-1 with TRBJ2-2, with 8 bases lining up with TRBD1. The V gene's germline CDR1 is MNHNS and CDR2 SASEGT. The junction had 5 bases not matched to a gene; V was cut back by 5 bases and J by 0 bases. The CDR3 loop spans 16 amino acids. CDR3: CASSRDRGANTGELFF. DNA of the CDR3: TGTGCCAGCAGTCGTGACAGGGGTGCGAACACCGGGGAGCTGTTTTTT.

This clonotype was counted a few times. The chain has TRBV28 and TRBJ2-2, with D perhaps being TRBD1 or TRBD2 (6 bases each). Germline CDR1 and CDR2: MDHEN and SYDVKM. There are 16 residues in the CDR3. V was clipped by 6 bases and J by 1 base, with 15 bases between them. The CDR3, as DNA: TGTGCCAGCAGCCCCGGCGGGACAATGAACACCGGGGAGCTGTTTTTT. Amino acids: CASSPGGTMNTGELFF.

This clonotype was observed a handful of times. V gene TRBV7-2 combines with J gene TRBJ1-5; TRBD1 matches 7 bases. Germline CDR1 is SGHTA and CDR2 is FQGNSA. There are 15 residues in the CDR3. The junction had 7 bases not matched to a gene; V was cut back by 1 base and J by 7 bases. CDR3 DNA sequence: TGTGCCAGCAGCTTAGGACCGAGGGGGCGACAGCCCCAGCATTTT. Protein sequence: CASSLGPRGRQPQHF.

This chain joins TRBV28 and TRBJ2-7; tentative D call: TRBD1 (6 bases). V gave up 6 bases and J gave up 2 bases, with 17 bases separating them. Germline V gene data show CDR1 as MDHEN and CDR2 as SYDVKM. CDR3 length: 15 residues. CDR3 bases: TGTGCCAGCAGCAAACAGGGTGTTTGGACCTACGAGCAGTACGTC. Protein product: CASSKQGVWTYEQYV.

At least ten counts were recorded for this clonotype. This chain uses TRBV20-1 with TRBJ2-7; a possible D gene is TRBD2 (5 bases). The CDR3 totals 16 residues. The V gene lost 1 base and the J gene lost 2 bases, with 18 bases spanning the gap. The V gene's germline CDR1 is DFQATT and CDR2 SNEGSKA (reference sequence). In nucleotides, the CDR3 is TGCAGTGCTAGAGGGAGGTCCAGCGGAGGTGCCTACGAGCAGTACGTC. Its translation is CSARGRSSGGAYEQYV.

J is TRBJ2-2 and V is TRBV12-3 or TRBV12-4, with 8 nucleotides matching TRBD1. The junction had 3 bases not matched to a gene; V was cut back by 4 bases and J by 5 bases. This CDR3 contains 14 residues. Here the CDR3 DNA reads TGTGCCAGCAGTTCCCGACAGGGGACCGGGGAGCTGTTTTTT. Amino acid sequence: CASSSRQGTGELFF.

This clonotype was observed a handful of times. The genes are TRBV2 and TRBJ1-2; D is unclear. Germline CDR1 and CDR2: SNHLY and FYNNEI. The CDR3 has 14 amino acids. V gave up 3 bases and J gave up 8 bases, with 16 bases separating them. CDR3 protein: CASSDSFRRNGYTF. The CDR3 coding sequence is TGTGCCAGCAGTGATTCCTTCAGGAGAAACGGCTACACCTTC.

This chain connects TRBV29-1 to TRBJ1-1, with D hard to call. The CDR3 length is 14 residues. Trimming pared 7 bases from V and 7 bases from J, leaving 22 bases between. From germline, CDR1 is SQVTM and CDR2 ANQGSEA. The CDR3 is CSDDSRLYEGEAFF. CDR3 nucleotides: TGCAGCGACGACTCAAGGTTGTACGAGGGTGAAGCTTTCTTT. The entire variable domain, with the rest obtained from reference TRBV29-1 and TRBJ1-1, is as follows: SAVISQKPSRDICQRGTSLTIQCQVDSQVTMMFWYRQQPGQSLTLIATANQGSEATYESGFVIDKFPISRPNLTFSTLTVSNMSPEDSSIYLCSDDSRLYEGEAFFGQGTRLTVV.

This clonotype was observed many times. The chain is built from TRBV20-1 and TRBJ2-1; D possibly corresponds to TRBD2 (6 bases). V shed 1 base and J shed 4 bases, with 14 bases lying between them. CDR1 DFQATT and CDR2 SNEGSKA come from the germline V gene (reference sequence). The CDR3 length is 15 residues. The CDR3 DNA follows: TGCAGTGCTAGAGCACTAGCACCGACTTACAATGAGCAGTTCTTC. This codes for CSARALAPTYNEQFF.

This rearrangement joins TRBV14 to TRBJ2-1; 8 bases are shared with TRBD2. Germline CDR1 is SGHDN and CDR2 is FVKESK. CDR3 size: 14 residues. Trimming cost V 7 bases and J 7 bases; bases outside gene matches: 9. The CDR3 DNA sequence: TGTGCCAGCAAACTAGCGGCCTCTACAAATGAGCAGTTCTTC. Its protein product is CASKLAASTNEQFF.

A few counts support this clonotype. CDR3 sequence: CASTSGRVPNTGELFF. The DNA of the CDR3 is TGTGCCAGCACCTCGGGTCGGGTACCTAACACCGGGGAGCTGTTTTTT. The chain recombines TRBV9 with TRBJ2-2; no reliable D call. In germline, CDR1 is SGDLS, CDR2 YYNGEE. This CDR3 comprises 16 residues. The V end was cut by 6 bases, the J end by 2 bases, with 17 bases between.

The chain couples TRBV28 to TRBJ1-2; unclear D gene. Per germline, CDR1 MDHEN and CDR2 SYDVKM. The V end was cut by 6 bases, the J end by 14 bases, with 19 bases between. This CDR3 is 12 amino acids long. CDR3 region: CASRAPDAVRTF. CDR3 bases: TGTGCCAGCAGGGCTCCGGACGCCGTACGAACCTTC.

J is TRBJ2-7 and V is TRBV28, with D perhaps matching TRBD2 (6 bases). The length of the CDR3 is 16 residues. Germline lookup yields CDR1 MDHEN and CDR2 SYDVKM. The CDR3 sequence is CTFSFGRGVSSYEQYF. CDR3 DNA sequence: TGTACCTTCAGTTTCGGGCGGGGCGTAAGCTCCTACGAGCAGTACTTC.

This clonotype showed up just a few times. The CDR3 nucleotides read TGCAGTGCTAGAGATCCCTCTAGCGGGAACTACAATGAGCAGTTCTTC. It translates to CSARDPSSGNYNEQFF. The V gene is TRBV20-1, the J gene TRBJ2-1, with 9 bases aligning to TRBD2. The CDR3 runs to 16 residues. The V gene end was trimmed by 0 bases and the J gene end by 3 bases; junction bases not matched to a gene: 6. The germline V gene has CDR1 DFQATT and CDR2 SNEGSKA (reference sequence).

This clonotype was observed a handful of times. The chain is built from TRBV27 and TRBJ2-3, with D unclear. The CDR3 has 13 amino acids. Trimming shortened V by 6 bases and J by 3 bases, and 10 bases separated the two germline ends. CDR1 and CDR2 from the germline V gene are MNHEY and SMNVEV (reference sequence). CDR3 in amino acids: CASSIISTDTQYF. In DNA form, the CDR3 reads TGTGCCAGCAGCATAATTAGTACAGATACGCAGTATTTT.